The 31 T cell receptor beta chains reported below all come from one sample, sequenced in a study of T cells in localized non-small cell lung cancer. Method: immunoSEQ multiplex PCR; TCRdb's copy keeps in-frame clones and lacks some. This sample has some 140,000 clones, with 89% found just once. This specimen was peripheral blood, taken before any cancer treatment. The receptors shown here come from a female donor of 60 years or more with stage I lung adenocarcinoma.

The rearrangement links TRBV9 to TRBJ1-2; possibly TRBD1 for D (6 bases). Germline CDR1 is SGDLS and CDR2 is YYNGEE. The V end was cut by 3 bases, the J end by 6 bases, with 9 bases between. The CDR3 loop spans 12 amino acids. The CDR3 region is CASSAYRDGYTF. CDR3 DNA sequence: TGTGCCAGCAGCGCTTACAGGGATGGCTACACCTTC.

This clone was observed a few times. The chain is built from TRBV20-1 and TRBJ1-2; D gene unclear. CDR3 length: 10 amino acids. In germline, CDR1 is DFQATT, CDR2 SNEGSKA (reference sequence). V was trimmed by 4 bases and J by 2 bases, leaving 2 bases between them. The CDR3 nucleotides read TGCAGTGCTATGAACTATGGCTACACCTTC. Amino acid sequence: CSAMNYGYTF.

The CDR3 DNA reads as TGCAGTGCTAGTCTTACTGGGGGCTACACCTTC. As protein: CSASLTGGYTF. The V call is TRBV20-1, the J call TRBJ1-2, with D unresolved. Germline assignment: CDR1 DFQATT and CDR2 SNEGSKA (reference sequence). With 3 bases removed from V and 8 bases from J, the gap between germline ends came to 10 bases. This CDR3 contains 11 residues.

The chain joins TRBV6-5 to TRBJ1-1; D not resolved. Germline loops: CDR1 MNHEY, CDR2 SVGAGI. V was trimmed by 0 bases and J by 4 bases, leaving 9 bases between them. The CDR3 length is 14 residues. The CDR3 DNA follows: TGTGCCAGCAGTTACTCGAGAGATACCACTGAAGCTTTCTTT. This codes for CASSYSRDTTEAFF.

This chain uses TRBV4-1 with TRBJ2-1, with D possibly being TRBD1 (6 bases). CDR1 is MGHRA, CDR2 YSYEKL, per germline. This CDR3 region has 16 residues. Trimming cost V 1 base and J 0 bases, with 10 bases left between them. CDR3 nucleotide sequence: TGCGCCAGCAGCCAAGCTTTAGGGGGCTCCTACAATGAGCAGTTCTTC. Protein: CASSQALGGSYNEQFF.

The CDR3 coding sequence is TGCGCCAGCAGCCCCAAGGTGGCGGGTTACAATGAGCAGTTCTTC. This sequence encodes CASSPKVAGYNEQFF. The chain carries TRBV5-1 and TRBJ2-1; the D gene is possibly TRBD2 (5 bases). CDR1 is SGHRS, CDR2 YFSETQ, per germline. The CDR3 contains 15 residues. The ends were cut back, 4 bases at V and 4 bases at J, with 15 bases in the middle. Complete variable domain (other parts from reference TRBV5-1 and TRBJ2-1): KAGVTQTPRYLIKTRGQQVTLSCSPISGHRSVSWYQQTPGQGLQFLFEYFSETQRNKGNFPGRFSGRQFSNSRSEMNVSTLELGDSALYLCASSPKVAGYNEQFFGPGTRLTVL.

The chain carries TRBV12-5 and TRBJ2-1; TRBD1 matches 10 bases. V trimming: 6 bases; J trimming: 10 bases; junction bases outside the gene matches: 15. From germline, CDR1 is LGHNT and CDR2 FRNRAP. The CDR3 loop spans 16 amino acids. For the CDR3, the DNA is TGTGCTAGTGGCTCCCGGTTCGGGACAGGGGTTGAGGAGCAGTTCTTC. Amino acids: CASGSRFGTGVEEQFF.

This clone was picked up a small number of times. The chain uses TRBV19 and TRBJ1-1; D uncertain. The CDR3 runs 15 residues. V shed 7 bases and J shed 3 bases, with 18 bases lying between them. In germline, CDR1 is LNHDA, CDR2 SQIVND (reference sequence). CDR3 bases: TGTGCCAGTAATGGTTTCGGGAGGAGGGACACTGAAGCTTTCTTT. This codes for CASNGFGRRDTEAFF.

The V and J genes are TRBV10-1 and TRBJ2-7, with D unresolved. In germline, CDR1 is WNHNN, CDR2 SYGVQD (reference sequence). V gave up 6 bases and J gave up 3 bases, with 6 bases separating them. This CDR3 is built from 11 residues. CDR3 in amino acids: CASSDFYEQYF. The CDR3 DNA reads as TGCGCCAGCAGCGACTTCTACGAGCAGTACTTC.

The V call is TRBV6-1, the J call TRBJ1-1, with D maybe TRBD1 (6 bases). V shed 4 bases and J shed 5 bases, with 17 bases lying between them. Germline V CDR1 and CDR2: MNHNS, SASEGT. CDR3 size: 15 residues. The CDR3 bases are TGTGCCAGCAGTGGAAACCAGGGGAGTATGACTGAAGCTTTCTTT. Translation gives CASSGNQGSMTEAFF.

The chain links TRBV6-5 to TRBJ1-5; 7 bases map to TRBD1. CDR1 is MNHEY, CDR2 SVGAGI, per germline. This CDR3 has 15 residues. The V segment lost 0 bases and the J segment 7 bases; nucleotides outside the gene matches: 6. This CDR3 reads CASSYSGGAGQPQHF. CDR3 DNA: TGTGCCAGCAGTTACTCAGGGGGCGCAGGACAGCCCCAGCATTTT.

The chain joins TRBV10-2 to TRBJ1-1, with unresolved D. The CDR3 has 15 residues. V lost 3 bases and J lost 5, with 16 bases in between. Per germline, CDR1 WSHSY and CDR2 SAAADI. CDR3 loop: CASSERTVVGTEAFF. In nucleotides, the CDR3 is TGCGCCAGCAGTGAACGTACGGTTGTGGGGACTGAAGCTTTCTTT.

The V call is TRBV28, the J call TRBJ2-7; D gene ambiguous. Trimming left V 4 bases short and J 2 bases short, with 15 bases between. Germline V gene data show CDR1 as MDHEN and CDR2 as SYDVKM. CDR3 length equals 15 residues. The CDR3 region is CASSSRLGSTYEQYF. The CDR3 nucleotides read TGTGCCAGCAGTTCCCGATTGGGCAGCACCTACGAGCAGTACTTC.

A remark on this clone: The identical CDR3 is also encoded by other nucleotide sequences in the sample. The V call is TRBV27, the J call TRBJ2-7; possible D gene TRBD1, 6 bases. The CDR3 has 14 amino acids. Germline V gives CDR1 MNHEY, CDR2 SMNVEV (reference sequence). With 9 bases removed from V and 0 bases from J, the gap between germline ends came to 15 bases. CDR3 amino acids: CASRDRPPSYEQYF. In nucleotides, the CDR3 is TGTGCCAGTAGAGACAGGCCCCCCTCCTACGAGCAGTACTTC.

The CDR3 loop reads CASSLTGFQETQYF. CDR3 nucleotides: TGTGCCAGCAGCTTAACAGGTTTCCAAGAGACCCAGTACTTC. This chain uses TRBV7-3 with TRBJ2-5; the D is unclear. The ends were cut back, 0 bases at V and 1 base at J, with 6 bases in the middle. The CDR3 length is 14 residues. Germline values: CDR1 SGHTA, CDR2 FQGTGA.

With regard to this clone: One end of the junction does not line up with germline, which may come from a read error. The V call is TRBV7-9, the J call TRBJ2-3; 12 positions agree with TRBD2. This CDR3 spans 15 amino acids. Germline-derived CDR1 and CDR2 are SEHNR and FQNEAQ (reference sequence). The CDR3 DNA sequence: TGTGCCAGCAGCCTAGCGGGAGGGAACACAGATACGCAGTATTTT. This gives the protein CASSLAGGNTDTQYF.

CDR3 protein: CASSTPGLAADTQYF. CDR3 nucleotides: TGTGCCAGCAGTACCCCGGGACTAGCAGCAGATACGCAGTATTTT. The chain employs TRBV6-5 and TRBJ2-3; 9 bases map to TRBD2. In germline, CDR1 is MNHEY, CDR2 SVGAGI. The CDR3 has 15 amino acids. With V trimmed by 5 bases and J by 4 bases, 7 bases remained unmatched.

The rearrangement joins TRBV5-4 to TRBJ2-1; D uncertain. V lost 4 bases, J lost 9 bases, and 14 bases lay in between. The CDR3 sequence is 13 residues long. CDR1 and CDR2 from the germline V gene are SGHNT and YYREEE (reference sequence). CDR3 amino acids: CASSLRPLGEQFF. The CDR3 DNA sequence: TGTGCCAGCAGCCTCCGTCCTTTAGGTGAGCAGTTCTTC.

The V gene is TRBV5-6, the J gene TRBJ2-1; D is perhaps TRBD2 (5 bases). The CDR3 runs 17 residues. Trimming took off 1 base at V and 2 bases at J, with 16 bases between the two ends. The germline CDR1 and CDR2 sequences are SGHDT and YYEEEE. CDR3 coding DNA: TGTGCCAGCAGCTTGTACGCTAGCTTGGCCACCTACAATGAGCAGTTCTTC. This sequence encodes CASSLYASLATYNEQFF.

The V gene is TRBV4-1, the J gene TRBJ2-7; 14 positions agree with TRBD2. CDR3 size: 17 residues. With V trimmed by 3 bases and J by 6 bases, 10 bases remained unmatched. CDR1 and CDR2 from the germline V gene are MGHRA and YSYEKL. CDR3 nucleotides: TGCGCCAGCAGCCACCTCTCCGGGACTAGCGGGAGCGGCGAGCAGTACTTC. As protein: CASSHLSGTSGSGEQYF.

CDR3: CASSLLVVAYEQYF. CDR3 nucleotides: TGTGCCAGCAGCTTATTAGTTGTGGCCTACGAGCAGTACTTC. This sequence joins TRBV11-2 and TRBJ2-7; D remains unclear. The CDR3 totals 14 residues. Germline V gene sequence: CDR1 SGHAT, CDR2 FQNNGV. V dropped 2 bases and J dropped 2 bases, with 10 bases sitting between them. Looking up the rest from reference TRBV11-2 and TRBJ2-7 gives the full variable domain: EAGVAQSPRYKIIEKRQSVAFWCNPISGHATLYWYQQILGQGPKLLIQFQNNGVVDDSQLPKDRFSAERLKGVDSTLKIQPAKLEDSAVYLCASSLLVVAYEQYFGPGTRLTVT.

In its sample, this clone was seen once. The chain has TRBV27 and TRBJ2-5; D is unresolved. Germline CDR1 is MNHEY and CDR2 is SMNVEV (reference sequence). The CDR3 is made up of 13 amino acids. The ends were cut back, 2 bases at V and 5 bases at J, with 9 bases in the middle. CDR3 nucleotides: TGTGCCAGCAGTTTACCCTCCAGGGAGACCCAGTACTTC. Protein product: CASSLPSRETQYF.

The chain employs TRBV4-1 and TRBJ1-1; 7 positions match TRBD1. V was clipped by 4 bases and J by 2 bases; unmatched bases: 7. CDR3 length: 15 amino acids. CDR1 is MGHRA and CDR2 is YSYEKL in the germline V gene. The CDR3 sequence is CASSPRTGINTEAFF. CDR3 coding DNA: TGCGCCAGCAGCCCGAGGACAGGCATCAACACTGAAGCTTTCTTT.

The chain combines TRBV7-3 with TRBJ1-2; D may be TRBD1 (6 bases). Germline loops: CDR1 SGHTA, CDR2 FQGTGA. Trimming cost V 5 bases and J 4 bases, with 20 bases left between them. The CDR3 runs to 16 residues. CDR3 DNA sequence: TGTGCCAGCAGCCCTAAAGGGCGGGACACCGCCTATGGCTACACCTTC. Encoded protein: CASSPKGRDTAYGYTF.

There are a few counts of this clone. The chain has TRBV5-1 and TRBJ1-1, with D perhaps TRBD1 (5 bases). The V gene's germline CDR1 is SGHRS and CDR2 YFSETQ. V lost 2 bases and J 7 bases, leaving 18 bases between the germline ends. The CDR3 runs to 15 residues. The CDR3 DNA sequence: TGCGCCAGCAGCTTAGCAGGGTTTAATGGGGTTGAAGCTTTCTTT. As protein: CASSLAGFNGVEAFF.

CDR3 coding DNA: TGCGCCAGCAGCAGGGGCCCGGCAGAGACCCAGTACTTC. Protein product: CASSRGPAETQYF. This rearrangement joins TRBV10-1 to TRBJ2-5; TRBD1 might be the D (6 bases). From germline, CDR1 is WNHNN and CDR2 SYGVQD (reference sequence). V was cut by 6 bases and J by 4 bases, with 12 bases left in between. The CDR3 is made up of 13 amino acids.

The rearrangement joins TRBV20-1 to TRBJ2-7; D is unclear. The germline V and J ends were trimmed by 4 bases and 2 bases, with 3 bases remaining between them. CDR3 length: 10 amino acids. CDR1 is DFQATT, CDR2 SNEGSKA, per germline (reference sequence). The CDR3 reads CSAKPYEQYF. The CDR3 nucleotides are TGCAGTGCTAAACCCTACGAGCAGTACTTC.

The chain has TRBV11-3 and TRBJ1-1; D ambiguous. The CDR3 spans 13 residues. The V gene lost 2 bases and the J gene lost 0 bases, with 4 bases spanning the gap. Per germline, CDR1 SGHNT and CDR2 YENEEA. CDR3 amino acids: CASSLNLNTEAFF. In DNA, the CDR3 is TGTGCCAGCAGCTTAAATCTGAACACTGAAGCTTTCTTT.

As for this clone: The junction shows a germline mismatch at one end, possibly a read error. The chain combines TRBV7-7 with TRBJ2-7, with D perhaps given as TRBD1 or TRBD2 (5 bases each). The CDR3 runs to 14 residues. Germline loops: CDR1 SSHAT, CDR2 FNYEAQ (reference sequence). The CDR3 nucleotides are TGTGCTAGCAGTCCCGGGACCGCCGAAGGGGAGCAGTACTTC. Encoded protein: CASSPGTAEGEQYF. The full variable domain, rest sourced from reference TRBV7-7 and TRBJ2-7, is GAGVSQSPRYKVTKRGQDVTLRCDPISSHATLYWYQQALGQGPEFLTYFNYEAQPDKSGLPSDRFSAERPEGSISTLTIQRTEQRDSAMYRCASSPGTAEGEQYFGPGTRLTVT.

The CDR3 reads CATLNTEAFF. CDR3 bases: TGTGCCACCCTCAACACTGAAGCTTTCTTT. The rearrangement links TRBV28 to TRBJ1-1, with D unclear. Between the trimmed V and J ends, which lost 10 bases and 2 bases, there was a span of 5 bases. Germline assignment: CDR1 MDHEN and CDR2 SYDVKM. The CDR3 length is 10 residues.

The chain employs TRBV19 and TRBJ2-3; possibly TRBD1 for D (6 bases). Trimming removed 6 bases from V and 3 bases from J, with 19 bases in between. Germline V CDR1 and CDR2: LNHDA, SQIVND (reference sequence). This CDR3 is 16 amino acids long. The CDR3 loop reads CASSPLSRRGTDTQYF. The CDR3 DNA follows: TGTGCCAGTAGCCCTCTGAGCCGTAGGGGGACAGATACGCAGTATTTT.